The sequence of this T cell receptor (beta chain) was determined in a study of blood T cell repertoires in COVID-19. Turning to the study itself: Samples of COVID-19 (acute and convalescent) were obtained from the United States, Italy and Spain. In each case, the material was cDNA or gDNA derived from T cells, B-cell-depleted T cells, or PBMCs.

The V gene lost 8 bases and the J gene lost 8 bases, with 18 bases spanning the gap. This CDR3 region has 14 residues. Germline V CDR1 and CDR2: SNHLY, FYNNEI. In the study's own analysis: Amplifying reference gene primers gave estimates of nucleated cell counts. Method: immunoSEQ multiplex PCR; TCRdb's copy keeps in-frame clones and lacks some. The DNA gave D and trimming, while V, J and clone size come from that table. Among under 170,000 clones listed, roughly 87% were seen once. The sequencing sample was made of peripheral blood. The rearrangement links TRBV2 to TRBJ1-4; D is unclear. This TCR came from a woman aged 55-69 years with active or convalescent COVID-19. CDR3 residues: CASGLGGLEEKLFF. CDR3 DNA: TGTGCCAGCGGGCTGGGAGGGTTGGAGGAAAAACTGTTTTTT.